Listed here is a single T cell receptor beta chain. Its matching antigen is unknown. From the 5' RACE reads, TCRdb lists one entry per CDR3 protein and no DNA. This sample's clone table lists about 380,000 distinct CDR3 sequences. The sample originates from a study of monozygotic twins with inflammatory bowel disease. Study observations and caveats: IBD-affected twins scored below their healthy co-twins in TCRbeta diversity (inverse Simpson). Especially with disease activity, IBD patients had fewer clonotypes in common with others than healthy twins did.

This TCR came from a human donor with ulcerative colitis or Crohn's disease, or a healthy co-twin of an affected twin (not recorded which). Source material: blood.

This CDR3 reads CASSLGTSPEAKNIQYF. The rearrangement links TRBV5-1 to TRBJ2-4; TCRdb indicates TRBD2, and absent DNA this call remains unverified. Germline V gene lookup returns CDR1 SGHRS and CDR2 YFSETQ. The CDR3 consists of 17 residues.